The 12 T cell receptor beta chains listed next were all sequenced from one sample in a study of CD8 T cells in cerebrospinal fluid in Alzheimer's disease. Reanalyzing the 10x single-cell sequencing reads, TCRdb keeps one entry per CDR3 protein, without DNA. The table lists hundreds of distinct CDR3 sequences, with approximately 38% in the top ten. The source material was cerebrospinal fluid. These receptors were taken from a human donor with mild cognitive impairment.

In terms of frequency, this clonotype is medium-sized (0.01 to 0.1%). This chain joins TRBV5-4 and TRBJ1-2. This CDR3 spans 15 amino acids. From germline, CDR1 is SGHNT and CDR2 YYREEE (reference sequence). The chain's CDR3 is CASSSPTGPAMGYTF.

This clonotype counts as large (0.1 to 1%) by frequency. The V gene is TRBV12-3 or TRBV12-4, the J gene TRBJ2-3. The CDR3 length is 15 residues. CDR3 sequence reads: CASSLKGDRTDTQYF.

This clonotype shows up as medium-sized by frequency. The rearrangement joins TRBV9 to TRBJ2-5; TCRdb lists TRBD1, though no DNA is available to test this call. The CDR3 is 15 residues long. Per germline, CDR1 SGDLS and CDR2 YYNGEE. CDR3 loop: CASSASGSPQETQYF.

By frequency, this clonotype registers medium-sized. The rearrangement links TRBV5-4 to TRBJ2-5; TCRdb indicates TRBD2, and absent DNA this call remains unverified. Germline CDR1 and CDR2: SGHNT and YYREEE (reference sequence). This CDR3 has 15 residues. The CDR3 reads CASSLDAGVGETQYF.

Its frequency marks this clonotype as hyperexpanded. The chain couples TRBV28 to TRBJ2-5. The CDR3 is made up of 15 amino acids. The germline V gene has CDR1 MDHEN and CDR2 SYDVKM. The CDR3 sequence is CASSLLAEAQETQYF.

This clonotype is identified as medium-sized from frequency. The chain joins TRBV5-1 to TRBJ1-2. Germline CDR1 SGHRS, CDR2 YFSETQ. The CDR3 is 14 residues long. The CDR3 here is CASSMGQHDYGYTF.

Judged by frequency, this clonotype is large (0.1 to 1%). This chain connects TRBV3-1 to TRBJ1-3; the D call of TRBD1 rests on TCRdb alone, since no DNA is present to check it. The germline CDR1 and CDR2 sequences are LGHDT and YNNKEL (reference sequence). The CDR3 sequence is 16 residues long. The CDR3: CASSQGTAFSGNTIYF.

This clonotype ranks as large in terms of frequency. The rearrangement links TRBV20-1 to TRBJ2-1. Germline V gene lookup returns CDR1 DFQATT and CDR2 SNEGSKA (reference sequence). The CDR3 spans 12 residues. CDR3: CSARVLRNEQFF.

This clonotype counts as medium-sized (0.01 to 0.1%) by frequency. V usage is TRBV19 and J usage is TRBJ2-1; as DNA is missing, the TRBD2 call by TCRdb cannot be tested. Germline CDR1 and CDR2: LNHDA and SQIVND (reference sequence). The CDR3 totals 14 residues. CDR3 sequence reads: CASSFGTSRNEQFF.

This clonotype is called large based on its frequency. The CDR3 sequence: CASSLDQSGANVLTF. The chain carries TRBV12-3 or TRBV12-4 and TRBJ2-6. The CDR3 is made up of 15 amino acids.

This clonotype shows up as medium-sized by frequency. This rearrangement joins TRBV28 to TRBJ1-1. Germline CDR1 MDHEN, CDR2 SYDVKM. This CDR3 comprises 14 residues. CDR3 region: CASSFGVLAAEAFF.

This clonotype is called medium-sized (0.01 to 0.1%) based on its frequency. The chain links TRBV19 to TRBJ2-7. Germline CDR1 reads LNHDA; CDR2 reads SQIVND (reference sequence). This CDR3 is 12 amino acids long. This CDR3 is CASSIKSYEQYF.